This TCR beta chain stems from a study of T cell clonotyping in hematopoietic cell transplantation. Study conclusions and caveats: Graft donor and pretransplant recipient Inverse Simpson Index values predicted broader posttransplant TCR diversity.

A remark on this clone: Its antigen is still unknown. In the same sample, other DNA sequences code for this CDR3.

V trimming: 4 bases; J trimming: 0 bases; junction bases outside the gene matches: 3. Germline V CDR1 and CDR2: SGHRS, YFSETQ. CDR3 length: 16 amino acids. The assay was immunoSEQ multiplex PCR, and TCRdb's table has in-frame clones only and misses some. The sample shows some 9,300 clones, 40% to 65% of them seen only once. The specimen comprised peripheral blood mononuclear cells, sampled 100 days after allogeneic stem cell transplant. The TCR originated in a female patient aged 50-60 years who had an allogeneic stem cell transplant from an unrelated donor, so the T cells may come from the graft donor. Some clones in this sample may be carry-over from other donors' samples. The chain recombines TRBV5-1 with TRBJ2-3; 12 nucleotides line up with TRBD2. CDR3 protein: CASSLGLAGSTDTQYF. The CDR3 DNA reads as TGCGCCAGCAGCCTCGGACTAGCGGGAAGCACAGATACGCAGTATTTT.